This T cell receptor (beta chain) was captured in a study of blood T cell repertoires in COVID-19. At the level of the study: Sites in the United States, Italy and Spain provided acute and convalescent COVID-19 samples. The analysed material was cDNA or gDNA that came from T cells, B-cell-depleted T cells, or PBMCs.

In the authors' workflow: How many nucleated cells were present was estimated from reference gene primer amplification. Sequenced by immunoSEQ multiplex PCR; TCRdb stores in-frame clones only, minus some. V and J calls and clone size are those listed in that table; D and trimming were worked out from the DNA. Altogether about 98,000 clones are present, around nine tenths being singletons, with the ten largest covering about 9.4%. This receptor was identified in a man aged 45-65 years with acute or convalescent COVID-19. Sequenced material: peripheral blood.

DNA of the CDR3: TGTGCCAGCAGCTGGACAGGGGAGGTATACTTC. Its translation is CASSWTGEVYF. The chain links TRBV5-6 to TRBJ2-7; 9 bases agree with TRBD1. This CDR3 is built from 11 residues. Germline lookup yields CDR1 SGHDT and CDR2 YYEEEE. J gave up 13 bases and V 3 bases, and 5 bases lay outside the gene matches. Together with reference TRBV5-6 and TRBJ2-7, the CDR3 gives the full variable domain: DAGVTQSPTHLIKTRGQQVTLRCSPKSGHDTVSWYQQALGQGPQFIFQYYEEEERQRGNFPDRFSGHQFPNYSSELNVNALLLGDSALYLCASSWTGEVYFGPGTRLTVT.